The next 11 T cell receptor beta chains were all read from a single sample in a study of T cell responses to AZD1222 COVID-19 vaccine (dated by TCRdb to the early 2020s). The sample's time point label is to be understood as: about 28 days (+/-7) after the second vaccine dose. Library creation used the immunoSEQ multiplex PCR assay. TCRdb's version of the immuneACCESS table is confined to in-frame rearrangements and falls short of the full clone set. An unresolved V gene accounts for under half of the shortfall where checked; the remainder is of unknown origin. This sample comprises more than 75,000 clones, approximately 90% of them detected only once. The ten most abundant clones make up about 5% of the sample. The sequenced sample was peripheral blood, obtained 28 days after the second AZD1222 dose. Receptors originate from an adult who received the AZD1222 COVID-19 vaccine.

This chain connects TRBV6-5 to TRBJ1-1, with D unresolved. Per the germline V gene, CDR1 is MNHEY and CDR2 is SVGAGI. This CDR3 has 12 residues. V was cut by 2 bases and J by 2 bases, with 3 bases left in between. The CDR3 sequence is CASSYANTEAFF. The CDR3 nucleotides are TGTGCCAGCAGTTACGCCAACACTGAAGCTTTCTTT.

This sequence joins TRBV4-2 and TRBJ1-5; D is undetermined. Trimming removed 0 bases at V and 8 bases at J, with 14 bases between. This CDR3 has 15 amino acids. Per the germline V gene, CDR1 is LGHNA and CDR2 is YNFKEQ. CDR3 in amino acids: CASSQDYGKGEPQHF. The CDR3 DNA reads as TGTGCCAGCAGCCAAGATTACGGGAAGGGAGAGCCCCAGCATTTT.

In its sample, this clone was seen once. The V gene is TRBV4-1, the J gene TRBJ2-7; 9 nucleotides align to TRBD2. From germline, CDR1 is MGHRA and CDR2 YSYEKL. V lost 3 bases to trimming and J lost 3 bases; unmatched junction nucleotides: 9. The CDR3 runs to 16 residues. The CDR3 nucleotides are TGCGCCAGCAGCCAGGGATCCGGGACTAGCAGCTACGAGCAGTACTTC. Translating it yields CASSQGSGTSSYEQYF.

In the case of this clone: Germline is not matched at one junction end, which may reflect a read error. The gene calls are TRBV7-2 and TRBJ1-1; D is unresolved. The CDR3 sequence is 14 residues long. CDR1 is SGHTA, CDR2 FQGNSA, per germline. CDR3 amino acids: CASSLEYASRRSSF. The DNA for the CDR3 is TGTGCCAGCAGCCTCGAGTACGCGAGTCGCCGATCCTCATTT.

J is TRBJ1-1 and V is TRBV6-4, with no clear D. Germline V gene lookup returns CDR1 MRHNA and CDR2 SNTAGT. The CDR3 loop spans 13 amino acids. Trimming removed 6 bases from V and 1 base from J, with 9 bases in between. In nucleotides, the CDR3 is TGTGCCAGCAGCGTATCACGGAACACTGAAGCTTTCTTT. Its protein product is CASSVSRNTEAFF.

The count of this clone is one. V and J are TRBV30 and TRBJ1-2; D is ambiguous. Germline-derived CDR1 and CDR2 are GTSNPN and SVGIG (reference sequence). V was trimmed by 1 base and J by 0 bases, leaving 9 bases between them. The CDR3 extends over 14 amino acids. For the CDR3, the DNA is TGTGCCTGGAGTGCCACGTTAGCTAACTATGGCTACACCTTC. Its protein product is CAWSATLANYGYTF.

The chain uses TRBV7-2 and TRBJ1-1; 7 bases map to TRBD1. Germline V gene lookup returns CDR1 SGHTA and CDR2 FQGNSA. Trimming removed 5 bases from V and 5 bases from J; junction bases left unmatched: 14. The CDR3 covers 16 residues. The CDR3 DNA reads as TGTGCCAGCAGCCGTACAGGGGCAGGTGGTAGGACTGAAGCTTTCTTT. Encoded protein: CASSRTGAGGRTEAFF.

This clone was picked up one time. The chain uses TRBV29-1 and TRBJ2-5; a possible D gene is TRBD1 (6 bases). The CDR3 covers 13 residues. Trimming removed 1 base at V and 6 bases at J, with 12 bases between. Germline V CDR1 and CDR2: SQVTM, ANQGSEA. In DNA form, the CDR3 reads TGCAGCGTTGAAGGGGACACCAAGAAGACCCAGTACTTC. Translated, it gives CSVEGDTKKTQYF.

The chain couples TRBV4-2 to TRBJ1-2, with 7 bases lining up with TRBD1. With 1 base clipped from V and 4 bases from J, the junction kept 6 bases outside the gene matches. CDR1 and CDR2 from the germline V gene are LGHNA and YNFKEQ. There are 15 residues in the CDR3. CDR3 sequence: CASSQVTGEAYGYTF. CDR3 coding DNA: TGTGCCAGCAGCCAAGTTACAGGGGAAGCCTATGGCTACACCTTC.

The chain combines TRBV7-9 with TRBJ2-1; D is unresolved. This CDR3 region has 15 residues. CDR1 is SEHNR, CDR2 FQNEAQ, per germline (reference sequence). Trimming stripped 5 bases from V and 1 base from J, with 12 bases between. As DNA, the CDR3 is TGTGCCAGCAGCCCGCGGCCGGAATCCTACAATGAGCAGTTCTTC. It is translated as CASSPRPESYNEQFF.

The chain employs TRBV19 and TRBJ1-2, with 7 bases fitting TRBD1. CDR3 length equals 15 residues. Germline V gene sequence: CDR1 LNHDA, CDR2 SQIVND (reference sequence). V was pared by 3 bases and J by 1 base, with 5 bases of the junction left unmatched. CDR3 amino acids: CASSMATGNNYGYTF. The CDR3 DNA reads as TGTGCCAGTAGTATGGCGACAGGGAATAACTATGGCTACACCTTC.